One sample yielded the 26 T cell receptor beta chains listed below, sequenced in a study of T cell responses to AZD1222 COVID-19 vaccine. The data were produced by immunoSEQ multiplex PCR, yet TCRdb's version contains in-frame clones alone and is incomplete. In the table there are 75,000 to 95,000 clones, roughly 94% of which are singletons. The sample consisted of peripheral blood, taken on day 0 of MenACWY control vaccination. These TCRs come from an adult in good health.

The chain couples TRBV5-1 to TRBJ2-5, with D hard to call. Trimming cost V 0 bases and J 5 bases, with 11 bases left between them. Germline V CDR1 and CDR2: SGHRS, YFSETQ. CDR3 size: 14 residues. CDR3 coding DNA: TGCGCCAGCAGCTTGGGCCCGGGCGTCGAGACCCAGTACTTC. This sequence encodes CASSLGPGVETQYF. Drawing the rest from reference TRBV5-1 and TRBJ2-5, the complete variable domain is KAGVTQTPRYLIKTRGQQVTLSCSPISGHRSVSWYQQTPGQGLQFLFEYFSETQRNKGNFPGRFSGRQFSNSRSEMNVSTLELGDSALYLCASSLGPGVETQYFGPGTRLLVL.

The chain employs TRBV9 and TRBJ1-1; D unresolved. There are 14 residues in the CDR3. Deletions cut 4 bases from V and 1 base from J, with 11 bases between. Per the germline V gene, CDR1 is SGDLS and CDR2 is YYNGEE. CDR3 protein: CASSPTSTNTEAFF. CDR3 sequence (DNA): TGTGCCAGCAGCCCCACTAGTACGAACACTGAAGCTTTCTTT.

The gene calls are TRBV5-1 and TRBJ1-6, with 9 bases that match TRBD1. Germline CDR1 is SGHRS and CDR2 is YFSETQ. This CDR3 has 17 amino acids. V was clipped by 3 bases and J by 6 bases; unmatched bases: 10. The CDR3 coding sequence is TGCGCCAGCAGCTCAGCATCCGGGACAGGGTTTAATTCACCCCTCCACTTT. Protein sequence: CASSSASGTGFNSPLHF.

The V and J genes are TRBV19 and TRBJ2-6, with D unresolved. The CDR3 sequence is 15 residues long. Between the trimmed V and J ends, which lost 6 bases and 0 bases, there was a span of 9 bases. In germline, CDR1 is LNHDA, CDR2 SQIVND (reference sequence). CDR3 loop: CASSHELSGANVLTF. The CDR3 DNA reads as TGTGCCAGTAGCCATGAACTCTCTGGGGCCAACGTCCTGACTTTC.

The chain couples TRBV28 to TRBJ1-6; unclear D gene. The germline CDR1 and CDR2 sequences are MDHEN and SYDVKM. The CDR3 sequence is 11 residues long. V gave up 3 bases and J gave up 9 bases, with 3 bases separating them. The CDR3 DNA reads TGTGCCAGCAGTTTGGGTTCACCCCTCCACTTT. Encoded protein: CASSLGSPLHF.

The chain is built from TRBV28 and TRBJ2-3; D not certain. Deletions cut 5 bases from V and 1 base from J, with 13 bases between. Per the germline V gene, CDR1 is MDHEN and CDR2 is SYDVKM. CDR3 length equals 15 residues. The CDR3 nucleotides are TGTGCCAGCAGTCCCGGCTCGGCGGGCACAGATACGCAGTATTTT. Amino acid sequence: CASSPGSAGTDTQYF.

The sample holds one count of this clone. This sequence joins TRBV12-3 or TRBV12-4 and TRBJ1-1, with D possibly being TRBD1 (5 bases). The V end lost 7 bases, the J end lost 4 bases, and 13 bases lay between the germline ends. The CDR3 contains 13 residues. Written as DNA, the CDR3 is TGTGCCAGCACTCTTCACGGGGGCACTGAAGCTTTCTTT. It encodes CASTLHGGTEAFF.

The V call is TRBV27, the J call TRBJ1-4; maybe TRBD1 (5 bases). This CDR3 has 14 amino acids. In germline, CDR1 is MNHEY, CDR2 SMNVEV (reference sequence). Between the trimmed V and J ends, which lost 5 bases and 7 bases, there was a span of 14 bases. CDR3: CASSTTRAGEKLFF. The CDR3 DNA reads TGTGCCAGCAGTACCACCAGGGCGGGTGAAAAACTGTTTTTT.

This clone showed up just once. V and J are TRBV9 and TRBJ1-1; D not certain. This CDR3 contains 13 residues. Deletions cut 0 bases from V and 6 bases from J, with 9 bases between. CDR1 is SGDLS and CDR2 is YYNGEE in the germline V gene. Written as DNA, the CDR3 is TGTGCCAGCAGCGTAGTGGGCGGCGCTGAAGCTTTCTTT. Translation: CASSVVGGAEAFF.

V is TRBV20-1 and J is TRBJ1-6; D gene unclear. Per the germline V gene, CDR1 is DFQATT and CDR2 is SNEGSKA (reference sequence). The CDR3 covers 10 residues. V was clipped by 4 bases and J by 11 bases, with 6 bases between them. CDR3 protein: CSAIPTPLHF. CDR3 coding DNA: TGCAGTGCTATCCCGACACCCCTCCACTTT.

The J gene is TRBJ1-1, the V gene TRBV6-4, with D possibly being TRBD1 (6 bases). The V end lost 4 bases, the J end lost 7 bases, and 10 bases lay between the germline ends. This CDR3 has 12 amino acids. Germline V gene data show CDR1 as MRHNA and CDR2 as SNTAGT. As DNA, the CDR3 is TGTGCCAGCAGTGGAAAAGGGGGTGAAGCTTTCTTT. Translation gives CASSGKGGEAFF.

This CDR3 is CASSFRQDTEAFF. In DNA form, the CDR3 reads TGCGCCAGCAGCTTTAGACAGGACACTGAAGCTTTCTTT. The chain links TRBV5-1 to TRBJ1-1; possible D gene TRBD1, 6 bases. CDR1 and CDR2 from the germline V gene are SGHRS and YFSETQ. The germline V and J ends were trimmed by 2 bases and 3 bases, with 8 bases remaining between them. The CDR3 totals 13 residues. Based on the CDR3 plus reference TRBV5-1 and TRBJ1-1, the full variable domain is KAGVTQTPRYLIKTRGQQVTLSCSPISGHRSVSWYQQTPGQGLQFLFEYFSETQRNKGNFPGRFSGRQFSNSRSEMNVSTLELGDSALYLCASSFRQDTEAFFGQGTRLTVV.

This clone has just one count. V and J are TRBV27 and TRBJ1-2; D perhaps matches TRBD1 (5 bases). Germline CDR1 and CDR2: MNHEY and SMNVEV (reference sequence). The CDR3 runs to 15 residues. Trimming removed 5 bases at V and 3 bases at J, with 16 bases between. The CDR3 spells CASSLGGGWDYGYTF. The DNA of the CDR3 is TGTGCCAGCAGTCTCGGCGGGGGATGGGACTATGGCTACACCTTC.

The V and J genes are TRBV1 and TRBJ2-1. TRBV1 constitutes a pseudogene. The CDR3 is 16 residues long. CDR3 in amino acids: CTSSHSGTDSYNEQFF. CDR3 nucleotide sequence: TGCACCAGCAGCCACTCAGGGACGGATTCCTACAATGAGCAGTTCTTC.

This chain connects TRBV30 to TRBJ2-5; 7 bases agree with TRBD1. J was trimmed by 3 bases and V by 2 bases; bases with no gene match: 3. Germline V lookup: CDR1 GTSNPN, CDR2 SVGIG (reference sequence). This CDR3 has 13 amino acids. The CDR3 DNA sequence: TGTGCCTGGAGTCAGGGGGTAAAAGAGACCCAGTACTTC. It codes for CAWSQGVKETQYF.

This sequence joins TRBV7-2 and TRBJ2-3; no clear D. The CDR3 totals 13 residues. V gave up 5 bases and J gave up 6 bases, with 12 bases separating them. The germline gives CDR1 SGHTA, CDR2 FQGNSA. CDR3 in amino acids: CASSPTVRDTQYF. For the CDR3, the DNA is TGTGCCAGCAGCCCTACCGTTAGGGATACGCAGTATTTT. The full variable domain, in which reference TRBV7-2 and TRBJ2-3 provide the parts outside the CDR3, is GAGVSQSPSNKVTEKGKDVELRCDPISGHTALYWYRQSLGQGLEFLIYFQGNSAPDKSGLPSDRFSAERTGGSVSTLTIQRTQQEDSAVYLCASSPTVRDTQYFGPGTRLTVL.

The chain links TRBV2 to TRBJ2-3, with 15 nucleotides matching TRBD2. The germline gives CDR1 SNHLY, CDR2 FYNNEI. J lost 1 base, V lost 6 bases, and 8 bases had no gene match. This CDR3 is 18 amino acids long. The chain's CDR3 is CASRTGLAGGPGTDTQYF. For the CDR3, the DNA is TGTGCCAGCAGGACCGGACTAGCGGGGGGGCCGGGCACAGATACGCAGTATTTT.

The V gene is TRBV5-1, the J gene TRBJ2-1; 8 bases are a match to TRBD2. This CDR3 spans 16 amino acids. The V and J ends lost 2 bases and 1 base, in that order; junction bases with no gene match: 5. CDR1 is SGHRS and CDR2 is YFSETQ in the germline V gene. For the CDR3, the DNA is TGCGCCAGCAGCTTTCCGGGACTAGGGTCCTACAATGAGCAGTTCTTC. It specifies CASSFPGLGSYNEQFF.

The CDR3: CASSPDSGLEKLFF. As DNA, the CDR3 is TGCGCCAGCAGCCCCGACAGTGGCCTTGAAAAACTGTTTTTT. J is TRBJ1-4 and V is TRBV5-1; weak D call: TRBD1 (5 bases). This CDR3 has 14 residues. Germline V gene data show CDR1 as SGHRS and CDR2 as YFSETQ. The V and J ends lost 4 bases and 7 bases respectively, with 14 bases between them.

The chain recombines TRBV27 with TRBJ2-3; no reliable D call. V lost 5 bases, J lost 5 bases, and 11 bases lay in between. The germline V gene encodes CDR1 MNHEY and CDR2 SMNVEV (reference sequence). The CDR3 spans 13 residues. The CDR3 region is CASSPVRVDTQYF. The CDR3 nucleotides are TGTGCCAGCAGTCCCGTTCGGGTAGATACGCAGTATTTT.

The rearrangement uses TRBV6-4 and TRBJ2-1; 10 nucleotides match TRBD2. This CDR3 is built from 14 residues. Trimming removed 4 bases from V and 9 bases from J; junction bases left unmatched: 6. Germline CDR1 and CDR2: MRHNA and SNTAGT. CDR3 sequence reads: CASSVASGSFEQFF. The CDR3 coding sequence is TGTGCCAGCAGTGTTGCTAGCGGGAGCTTTGAGCAGTTCTTC.

CDR3 amino acids: CASSLGGENTEAFF. The CDR3 nucleotides read TGTGCCAGCAGCTTGGGGGGGGAGAACACTGAAGCTTTCTTT. V gene TRBV5-4 combines with J gene TRBJ1-1, with a tentative D call TRBD1 (5 bases). Germline values: CDR1 SGHNT, CDR2 YYREEE (reference sequence). The CDR3 length is 14 residues. V lost 0 bases and J 1 base, leaving 7 bases between the germline ends. Using reference TRBV5-4 and TRBJ1-1 for the parts outside the CDR3, the full variable domain is ETGVTQSPTHLIKTRGQQVTLRCSSQSGHNTVSWYQQALGQGPQFIFQYYREEENGRGNFPPRFSGLQFPNYSSELNVNALELDDSALYLCASSLGGENTEAFFGQGTRLTVV.

V and J are TRBV15 and TRBJ2-5; 12 bases match TRBD2. The germline CDR1 and CDR2 sequences are LNHNV and YYDKDF (reference sequence). The ends lost 9 bases at V and 7 bases at J; junction bases unmatched: 6. CDR3 length: 13 amino acids. The DNA of the CDR3 is TGTGCCACGGCGACTAGCGGGAGTGGGACCCAGTACTTC. Translation: CATATSGSGTQYF. Full variable domain (missing parts from reference TRBV15 and TRBJ2-5): DAMVIQNPRYQVTQFGKPVTLSCSQTLNHNVMYWYQQKSSQAPKLLFHYYDKDFNNEADTPDNFQSRRPNTSFCFLDIRSPGLGDTAMYLCATATSGSGTQYFGPGTRLLVL.

The J gene is TRBJ1-6, the V gene TRBV28; D may be TRBD1 (6 bases). CDR3 size: 16 residues. The V end lost 7 bases, the J end lost 10 bases, and 23 bases lay between the germline ends. Germline V gene sequence: CDR1 MDHEN, CDR2 SYDVKM. CDR3 sequence reads: CASIATQGTFRSPLHF. The CDR3, as DNA: TGTGCCAGCATCGCAACCCAGGGGACTTTCAGATCACCCCTCCACTTT.

The J gene is TRBJ2-2, the V gene TRBV5-8; 16 nucleotides match TRBD2. V lost 6 bases and J lost 4; bases outside the gene matches: 6. CDR3 length: 17 amino acids. The V gene's germline CDR1 is SGHTS and CDR2 YDEGEE. The CDR3, as DNA: TGTGCCAGCAACTCCGGGACTAGCGGGAGGGGCACCGGGGAGCTGTTTTTT. It yields the protein CASNSGTSGRGTGELFF.

The chain links TRBV5-6 to TRBJ2-3; 8 nucleotides agree with TRBD1. CDR3 length equals 15 residues. CDR1 and CDR2 from the germline V gene are SGHDT and YYEEEE. V shed 4 bases and J 0 bases; nucleotides not matched to a gene: 4. CDR3 DNA: TGTGCCAGCAGCCAGAGGACAGGGAGCACAGATACGCAGTATTTT. Its protein product is CASSQRTGSTDTQYF.